The rows below give T cell receptor beta chains drawn from one sample of a study of Ad26.COV2.S vaccination and SARS-CoV-2 variants. The protocol was immunoSEQ multiplex PCR, while the TCRdb copy is restricted to in-frame clones and leaves out a portion. The data hold 350,000 to 500,000 clones, with roughly 88% observed a single time. This material consisted of peripheral blood, taken in a trial of Ad26.COV2.S vaccine versus placebo. These receptors were collected from a person between 18 and 60 years old who received the Ad26.COV2.S COVID-19 vaccine or a placebo. Each CDR3 is given with its conserved first and last residue. The order of the fields is V gene, CDR3 protein.

v_gene: TRBV27
CDR3aa: CASSSLGEETDTQYF

v_gene: TRBV6-5
CDR3aa: CASSYSISSGVNGYTF

v_gene: TRBV4-2
CDR3aa: CASSQNRDSYEQYF

v_gene: TRBV24-1
CDR3aa: CAAYQGRANEKLFF

v_gene: TRBV2
CDR3aa: CASSAEGLITEAFF

v_gene: TRBV28
CDR3aa: CASSLAGVIDTQYF

v_gene: TRBV28
CDR3aa: CASRPPGQGGEQYF

v_gene: TRBV27
CDR3aa: CASSLGLAGEGSYEQYF

v_gene: TRBV18
CDR3aa: CASSPRIDQATYGYTF

v_gene: TRBV28
CDR3aa: CASSLFLGLAGGNQETQYF

v_gene: TRBV5-5
CDR3aa: CASSLEGRSNEQYF

v_gene: TRBV28
CDR3aa: CASLIGGMYSNQPQHF

v_gene: TRBV27
CDR3aa: CASSLEGTRSSYNSPLHF

v_gene: TRBV7-9
CDR3aa: CASSAYRGRRGPNQPQHF

v_gene: TRBV28
CDR3aa: CASSLYHAYEQYF

v_gene: TRBV5-1
CDR3aa: CASSLAGQGFGYGYTF

v_gene: TRBV24-1
CDR3aa: CATSDPLAGGTDTQYF

v_gene: TRBV28
CDR3aa: CASSLSGEGAQETQYF

v_gene: TRBV12-5
CDR3aa: CASGLVSSSGSIAKNIQYF

v_gene: TRBV2
CDR3aa: CAKGGTYNEQFF

v_gene: TRBV11-2
CDR3aa: CASSLGPVRETQYF

v_gene: TRBV27
CDR3aa: CASSWDGLNTEAFF

v_gene: TRBV6-2/TRBV6-3
CDR3aa: CASSSTTLYEQYF

v_gene: TRBV5-1
CDR3aa: CASSAFQRQETQYF

v_gene: TRBV5-5
CDR3aa: CASSLGTGIHTGELFF

v_gene: TRBV11-3
CDR3aa: CASSAEGTSGTDTQYF

v_gene: TRBV11-3
CDR3aa: CASSSTPTGNNEQFF